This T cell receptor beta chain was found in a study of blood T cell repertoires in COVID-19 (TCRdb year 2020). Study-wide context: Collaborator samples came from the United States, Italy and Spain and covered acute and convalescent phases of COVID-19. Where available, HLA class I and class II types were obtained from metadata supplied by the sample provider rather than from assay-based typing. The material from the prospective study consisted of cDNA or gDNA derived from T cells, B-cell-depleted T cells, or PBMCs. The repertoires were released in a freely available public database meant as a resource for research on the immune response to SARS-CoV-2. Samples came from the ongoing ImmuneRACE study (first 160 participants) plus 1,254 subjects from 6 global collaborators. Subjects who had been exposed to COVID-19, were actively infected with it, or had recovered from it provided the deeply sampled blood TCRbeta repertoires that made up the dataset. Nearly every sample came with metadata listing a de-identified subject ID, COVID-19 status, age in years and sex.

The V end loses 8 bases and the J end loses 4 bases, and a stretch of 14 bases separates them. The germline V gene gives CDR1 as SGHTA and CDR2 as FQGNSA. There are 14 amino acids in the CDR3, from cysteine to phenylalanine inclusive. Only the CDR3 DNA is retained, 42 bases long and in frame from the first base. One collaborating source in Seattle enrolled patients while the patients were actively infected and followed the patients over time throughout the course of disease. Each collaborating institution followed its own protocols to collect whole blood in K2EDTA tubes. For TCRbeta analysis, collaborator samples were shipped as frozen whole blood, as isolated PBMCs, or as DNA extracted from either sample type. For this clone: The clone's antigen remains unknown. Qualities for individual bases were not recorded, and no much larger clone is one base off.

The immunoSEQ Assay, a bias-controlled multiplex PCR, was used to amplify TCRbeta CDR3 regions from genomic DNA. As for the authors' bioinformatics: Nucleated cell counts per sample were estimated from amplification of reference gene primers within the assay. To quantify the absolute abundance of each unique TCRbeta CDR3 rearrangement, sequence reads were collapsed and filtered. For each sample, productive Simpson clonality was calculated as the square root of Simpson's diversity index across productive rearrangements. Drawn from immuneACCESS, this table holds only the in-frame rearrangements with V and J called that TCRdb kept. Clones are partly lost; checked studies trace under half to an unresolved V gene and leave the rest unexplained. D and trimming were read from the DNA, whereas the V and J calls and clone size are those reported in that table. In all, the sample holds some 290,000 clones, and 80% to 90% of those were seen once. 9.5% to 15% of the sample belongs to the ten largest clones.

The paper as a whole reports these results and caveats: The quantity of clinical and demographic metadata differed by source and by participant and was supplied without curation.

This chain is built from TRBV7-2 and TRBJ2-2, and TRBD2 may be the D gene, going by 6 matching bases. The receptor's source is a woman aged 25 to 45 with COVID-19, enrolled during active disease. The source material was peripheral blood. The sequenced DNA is TGTGCCAGCTTCCCCGGGGGATCCACCGGGGAGCTGTTTTTT. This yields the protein CASFPGGSTGELFF.